The next 13 T cell receptor beta chains were all read from a single sample in a study of blood T cell repertoires in COVID-19 (dated by TCRdb to about 2020). To prepare the library, the immunoSEQ multiplex PCR assay was applied. Held by TCRdb, this immuneACCESS table contains in-frame sequences only and omits some clones. Under half of the omission traces to an unresolved V gene where checked; the cause of the rest is unknown. Present in this sample are approximately 280,000 clones, approximately 91% of which were seen just once. Together, the top ten hold around 2.1% of the sample. The source material was peripheral blood. The source is a man aged 50 or older with acute or convalescent COVID-19.

This chain links TRBV11-2 with TRBJ2-5, with 11 bases fitting TRBD2. From germline, CDR1 is SGHAT and CDR2 FQNNGV. V gave up 5 bases and J gave up 2 bases; unmatched junction bases: 7. The CDR3 is made up of 16 amino acids. In DNA, the CDR3 is TGTGCCAGCAGCAGTACTAGCGGGGGTGATCAAGAGACCCAGTACTTC. This translates into CASSSTSGGDQETQYF.

Only one count was recorded for this clone. The chain links TRBV9 to TRBJ1-6; tentatively, D is TRBD1 (5 bases). Looked up from germline, CDR1 is SGDLS and CDR2 is YYNGEE. The CDR3 length is 18 residues. V shed 0 bases and J shed 1 base, with 14 bases lying between them. CDR3 sequence (DNA): TGTGCCAGCAGCGTAGGATCGATACGGGGGTCCTATAATTCACCCCTCCACTTT. This sequence encodes CASSVGSIRGSYNSPLHF.

The chain is built from TRBV19 and TRBJ1-6, with 9 bases matching TRBD1. This CDR3 has 15 residues. The ends lost 3 bases at V and 10 bases at J; junction bases unmatched: 7. Germline CDR1 and CDR2: LNHDA and SQIVND (reference sequence). CDR3 sequence reads: CASSMNGQGNSPLHF. As DNA, the CDR3 is TGTGCCAGTAGTATGAACGGACAGGGGAACTCACCCCTCCACTTT.

V usage is TRBV10-2 and J usage is TRBJ1-5; 7 nucleotides agree with TRBD1. The CDR3 totals 15 residues. Trimming removed 4 bases from V and 1 base from J; junction bases left unmatched: 4. Germline V gives CDR1 WSHSY, CDR2 SAAADI. This CDR3 is CASSGSGGSNQPQHF. Written as DNA, the CDR3 is TGCGCCAGCAGTGGCTCAGGGGGGAGCAATCAGCCCCAGCATTTT.

V is TRBV6-6 and J is TRBJ1-3; D uncertain. Trimming removed 0 bases from V and 12 bases from J, with 12 bases in between. The CDR3 spans 13 residues. Germline V gene data show CDR1 as MNHNY and CDR2 as SVGAGI (reference sequence). CDR3 loop: CASSYSTARYIYF. The DNA for the CDR3 is TGTGCCAGCAGTTACTCGACGGCGAGGTACATATATTTT.

The chain has TRBV18 and TRBJ2-3; TRBD1 matches 9 bases. CDR3 length: 16 residues. Germline V gene sequence: CDR1 KGHSH, CDR2 LQKENI. The V and J ends lost 3 bases and 4 bases, in that order; junction bases with no gene match: 8. The CDR3 region is CASSPTSGQGADTQYF. The CDR3 DNA is TGTGCCAGCTCACCTACCTCGGGACAGGGAGCAGATACGCAGTATTTT.

The chain joins TRBV4-2 to TRBJ1-5, with TRBD1 matching over 9 bases. V was pared by 1 base and J by 0 bases, with 4 bases of the junction left unmatched. The CDR3 has 17 residues. Germline-derived CDR1 and CDR2 are LGHNA and YNFKEQ. The CDR3 region has the DNA TGTGCCAGCAGCCAAGCGACAGGGGGAATTAGCAATCAGCCCCAGCATTTT. Encoded protein: CASSQATGGISNQPQHF.

The table lists this clone with a count of one. The V call is TRBV19, the J call TRBJ1-5; TRBD1 aligns across 8 bases. The germline gives CDR1 LNHDA, CDR2 SQIVND (reference sequence). V dropped 3 bases and J dropped 3; count of bases not matched to a gene: 7. This CDR3 has 16 amino acids. CDR3 in amino acids: CASSIQGAGVNQPQHF. The CDR3 nucleotides read TGTGCCAGTAGTATTCAGGGGGCGGGCGTCAATCAGCCCCAGCATTTT.

The chain couples TRBV6-4 to TRBJ1-2, with 8 nucleotides matching TRBD1. After removal of 5 bases from V and 2 bases from J, the junction contained 7 bases not matched to a gene. Germline values: CDR1 MRHNA, CDR2 SNTAGT. There are 15 residues in the CDR3. CDR3 protein: CASSPGTGSNYGYTF. Written as DNA, the CDR3 is TGTGCCAGCAGTCCCGGGACAGGCTCCAACTATGGCTACACCTTC.

Only one count was recorded for this clone. The chain uses TRBV30 and TRBJ1-4; D is ambiguous. The CDR3 is 13 residues long. Trimming took off 8 bases at V and 0 bases at J, with 10 bases between the two ends. The V gene's germline CDR1 is GTSNPN and CDR2 SVGIG (reference sequence). In DNA, the CDR3 is TGTGCCCAACTCACTTCAACTAATGAAAAACTGTTTTTT. Its translation is CAQLTSTNEKLFF.

The chain uses TRBV6-1 and TRBJ2-2; 11 nucleotides agree with TRBD2. The V gene end was trimmed by 3 bases and the J gene end by 4 bases; junction bases not matched to a gene: 16. CDR1 is MNHNS and CDR2 is SASEGT in the germline V gene. The length of the CDR3 is 20 residues. This CDR3 reads CASSDGTRLAGRPGTGELFF. CDR3 coding DNA: TGTGCCAGCAGTGATGGCACGCGACTAGCGGGGAGGCCGGGCACCGGGGAGCTGTTTTTT.

The V and J genes are TRBV5-1 and TRBJ2-1; 8 nucleotides agree with TRBD2. The length of the CDR3 is 17 residues. Germline lookup yields CDR1 SGHRS and CDR2 YFSETQ. Trimming at V came to 0 bases and at J to 6 bases, leaving 11 bases not matched to a gene. The CDR3 sequence: CASSLAPPGLGSNEQFF. The CDR3 DNA reads as TGCGCCAGCAGCTTGGCCCCACCGGGACTAGGATCCAATGAGCAGTTCTTC.

The rearrangement links TRBV10-3 to TRBJ2-3, with no clear D. The CDR3 spans 14 residues. Trimming pared 0 bases from V and 6 bases from J, leaving 10 bases between. CDR1 is ENHRY, CDR2 SYGVKD, per germline. This chain's CDR3 is CAISESGAKDTQYF. CDR3 in DNA: TGTGCCATCAGTGAGTCAGGAGCCAAGGATACGCAGTATTTT.